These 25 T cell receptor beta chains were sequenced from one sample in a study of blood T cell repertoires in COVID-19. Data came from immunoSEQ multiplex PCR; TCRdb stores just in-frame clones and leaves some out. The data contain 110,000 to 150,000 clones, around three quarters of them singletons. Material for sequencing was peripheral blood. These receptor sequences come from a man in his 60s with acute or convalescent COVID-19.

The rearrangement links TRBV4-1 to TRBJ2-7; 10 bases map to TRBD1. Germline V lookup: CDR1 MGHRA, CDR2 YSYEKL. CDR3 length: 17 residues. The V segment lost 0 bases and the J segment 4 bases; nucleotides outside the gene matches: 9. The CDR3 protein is CASSQEPAGTGVYEQYF. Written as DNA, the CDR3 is TGCGCCAGCAGCCAAGAACCCGCCGGGACAGGGGTATACGAGCAGTACTTC.

The CDR3 coding sequence is TGTGCCACCAGTGATACAGGGGTAGCTCTAAACACCGGGGAGCTGTTTTTT. This gives the protein CATSDTGVALNTGELFF. The chain couples TRBV24-1 to TRBJ2-2, with 7 nucleotides matching TRBD1. The CDR3 is 17 amino acids. V lost 3 bases and J lost 2; bases outside the gene matches: 8. CDR1 and CDR2 from the germline V gene are KGHDR and SFDVKD.

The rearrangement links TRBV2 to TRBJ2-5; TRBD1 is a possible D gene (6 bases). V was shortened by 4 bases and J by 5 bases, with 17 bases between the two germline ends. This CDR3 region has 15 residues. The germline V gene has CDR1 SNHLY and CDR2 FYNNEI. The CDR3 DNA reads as TGTGCCAGCAGTGTTCCAACAGGGCTTGGGGAGACCCAGTACTTC. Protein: CASSVPTGLGETQYF.

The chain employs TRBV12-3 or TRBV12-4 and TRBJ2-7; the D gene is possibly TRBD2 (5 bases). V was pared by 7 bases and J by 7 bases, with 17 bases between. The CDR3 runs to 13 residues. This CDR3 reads CASTLPPRGEQYF. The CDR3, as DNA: TGTGCCAGCACTCTACCCCCCAGAGGGGAGCAGTACTTC.

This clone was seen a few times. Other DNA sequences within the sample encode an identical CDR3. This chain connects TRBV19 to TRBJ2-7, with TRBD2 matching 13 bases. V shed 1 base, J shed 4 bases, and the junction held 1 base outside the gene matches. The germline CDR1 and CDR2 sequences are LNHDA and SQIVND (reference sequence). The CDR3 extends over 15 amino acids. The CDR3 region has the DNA TGTGCCAGTAGTATAGGGACTAGCGGGAGTTACGAGCAGTACTTC. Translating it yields CASSIGTSGSYEQYF.

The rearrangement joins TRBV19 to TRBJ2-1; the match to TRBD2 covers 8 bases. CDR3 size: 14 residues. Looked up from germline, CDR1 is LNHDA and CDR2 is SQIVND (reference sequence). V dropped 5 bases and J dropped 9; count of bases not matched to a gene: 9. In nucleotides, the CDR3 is TGTGCCAGTAGTGTAAGCGGGAGTGGGGGTGAGCAGTTCTTC. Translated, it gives CASSVSGSGGEQFF.

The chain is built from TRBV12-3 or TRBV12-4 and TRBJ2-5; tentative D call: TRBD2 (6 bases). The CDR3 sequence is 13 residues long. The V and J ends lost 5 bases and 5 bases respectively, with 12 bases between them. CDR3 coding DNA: TGTGCCAGCAGTCTTAGCGGAATGGAGACCCAGTACTTC. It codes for CASSLSGMETQYF.

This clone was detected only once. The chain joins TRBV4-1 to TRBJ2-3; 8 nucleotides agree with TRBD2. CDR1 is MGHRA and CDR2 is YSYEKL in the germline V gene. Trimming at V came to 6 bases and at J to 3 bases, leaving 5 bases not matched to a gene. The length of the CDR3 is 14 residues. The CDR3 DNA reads TGCGCCAGCAGTCTCGGGGGGGCGACAGATACGCAGTATTTT. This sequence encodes CASSLGGATDTQYF.

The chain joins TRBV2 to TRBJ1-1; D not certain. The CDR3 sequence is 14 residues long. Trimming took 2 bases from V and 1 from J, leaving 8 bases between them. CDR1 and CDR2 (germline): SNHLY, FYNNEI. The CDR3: CASSELLTNTEAFF. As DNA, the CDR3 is TGTGCCAGCAGTGAACTACTTACGAACACTGAAGCTTTCTTT.

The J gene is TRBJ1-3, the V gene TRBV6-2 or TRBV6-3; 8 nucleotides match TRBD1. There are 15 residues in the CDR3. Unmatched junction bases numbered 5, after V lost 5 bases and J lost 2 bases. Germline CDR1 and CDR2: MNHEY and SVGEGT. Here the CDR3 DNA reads TGTGCCAGCAGTACATCGGACAGGGCTGGAAACACCATATATTTT. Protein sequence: CASSTSDRAGNTIYF.

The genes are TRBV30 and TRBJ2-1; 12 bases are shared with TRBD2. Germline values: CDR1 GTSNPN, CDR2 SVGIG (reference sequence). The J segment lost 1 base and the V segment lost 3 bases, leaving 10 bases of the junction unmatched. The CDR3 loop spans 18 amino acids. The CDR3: CAWRGLAGGPGSYNEQFF. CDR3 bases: TGTGCCTGGAGAGGGCTAGCGGGAGGGCCGGGGTCCTACAATGAGCAGTTCTTC.

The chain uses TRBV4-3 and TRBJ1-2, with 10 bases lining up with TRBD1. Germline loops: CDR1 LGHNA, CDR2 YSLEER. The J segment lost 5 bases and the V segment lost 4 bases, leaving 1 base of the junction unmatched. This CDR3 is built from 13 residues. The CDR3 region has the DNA TGCGCCAGCAGCCGGGACAGGGGATATGGCTACACCTTC. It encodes CASSRDRGYGYTF.

The CDR3 spells CASSRQVGNQPQHF. For the CDR3, the DNA is TGTGCCAGCAGTCGACAGGTAGGGAATCAGCCCCAGCATTTT. V usage is TRBV28 and J usage is TRBJ1-5; maybe TRBD1 (6 bases). The CDR3 consists of 14 residues. The germline CDR1 and CDR2 sequences are MDHEN and SYDVKM. Trimming removed 5 bases at V and 4 bases at J, with 12 bases between. The full variable domain, completed using reference TRBV28 and TRBJ1-5, is DVKVTQSSRYLVKRTGEKVFLECVQDMDHENMFWYRQDPGLGLRLIYFSYDVKMKEKGDIPEGYSVSREKKERFSLILESASTNQTSMYLCASSRQVGNQPQHFGDGTRLSIL.

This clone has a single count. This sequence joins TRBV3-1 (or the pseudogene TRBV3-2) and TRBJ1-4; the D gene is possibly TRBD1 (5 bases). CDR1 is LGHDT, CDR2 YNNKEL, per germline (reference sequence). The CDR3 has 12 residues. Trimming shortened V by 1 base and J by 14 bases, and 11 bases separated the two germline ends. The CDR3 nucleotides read TGTGCCAGCAGCCAAGTCAGCGGGGGGCTGTTTTTT. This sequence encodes CASSQVSGGLFF.

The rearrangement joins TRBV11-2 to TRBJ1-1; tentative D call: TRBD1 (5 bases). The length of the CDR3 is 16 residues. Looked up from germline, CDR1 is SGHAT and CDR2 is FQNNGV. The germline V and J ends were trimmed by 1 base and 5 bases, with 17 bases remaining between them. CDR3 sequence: CASSLGPDRGNTEAFF. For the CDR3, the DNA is TGTGCCAGCAGCTTAGGGCCAGATCGGGGGAATACTGAAGCTTTCTTT.

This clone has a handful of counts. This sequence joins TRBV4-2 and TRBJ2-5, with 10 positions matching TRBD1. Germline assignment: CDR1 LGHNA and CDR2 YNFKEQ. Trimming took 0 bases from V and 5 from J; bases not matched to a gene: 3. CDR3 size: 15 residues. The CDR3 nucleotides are TGTGCCAGCAGCCAAGAGCGGACAGGGGGGGAGACCCAGTACTTC. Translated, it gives CASSQERTGGETQYF.

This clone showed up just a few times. The CDR3 reads CASRTQGVVEAFF. CDR3 in DNA: TGTGCCAGCAGGACACAGGGGGTGGTTGAAGCTTTCTTT. This chain uses TRBV27 with TRBJ1-1; 8 bases match TRBD1. There are 13 residues in the CDR3. The germline CDR1 and CDR2 sequences are MNHEY and SMNVEV (reference sequence). After removal of 6 bases from V and 7 bases from J, the junction contained 7 bases not matched to a gene.

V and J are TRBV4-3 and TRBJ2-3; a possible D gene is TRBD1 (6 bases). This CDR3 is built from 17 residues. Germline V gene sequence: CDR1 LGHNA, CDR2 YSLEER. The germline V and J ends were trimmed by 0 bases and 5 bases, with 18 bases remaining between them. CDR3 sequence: CASSQDGGRRVRDTQYF. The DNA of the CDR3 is TGCGCCAGCAGCCAAGATGGGGGCCGCAGGGTCCGAGATACGCAGTATTTT.

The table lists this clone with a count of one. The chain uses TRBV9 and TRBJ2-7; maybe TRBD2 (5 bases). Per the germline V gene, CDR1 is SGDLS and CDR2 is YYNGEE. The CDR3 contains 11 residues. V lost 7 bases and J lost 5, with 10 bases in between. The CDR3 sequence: CASGRENEQYF. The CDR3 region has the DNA TGTGCCAGCGGAAGGGAGAACGAGCAGTACTTC.

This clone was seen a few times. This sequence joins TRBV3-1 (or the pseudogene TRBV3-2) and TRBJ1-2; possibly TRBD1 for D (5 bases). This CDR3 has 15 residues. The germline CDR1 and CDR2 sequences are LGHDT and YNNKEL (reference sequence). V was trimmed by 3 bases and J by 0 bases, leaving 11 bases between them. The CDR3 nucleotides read TGTGCCAGCAGCCACCGGGGGTCAGCTAACTATGGCTACACCTTC. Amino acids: CASSHRGSANYGYTF.

CDR3 DNA: TGTGCCATCAGTGAATACCTAGCCTCTGGAAACACCATATATTTT. It codes for CAISEYLASGNTIYF. V is TRBV10-3 and J is TRBJ1-3; unclear D gene. V was shortened by 3 bases and J by 0 bases, with 9 bases between the two germline ends. The germline V gene encodes CDR1 ENHRY and CDR2 SYGVKD. This CDR3 spans 15 amino acids.

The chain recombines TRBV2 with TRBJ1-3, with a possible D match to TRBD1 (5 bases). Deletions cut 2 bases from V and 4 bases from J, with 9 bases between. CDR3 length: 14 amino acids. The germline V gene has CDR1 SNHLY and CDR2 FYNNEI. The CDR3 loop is CASSELRGGNTIYF. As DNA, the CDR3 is TGTGCCAGCAGTGAATTACGGGGGGGAAACACCATATATTTT.

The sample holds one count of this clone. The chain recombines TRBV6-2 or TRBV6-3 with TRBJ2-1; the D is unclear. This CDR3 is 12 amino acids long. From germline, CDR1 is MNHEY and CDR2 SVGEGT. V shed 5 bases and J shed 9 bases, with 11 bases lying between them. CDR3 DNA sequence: TGTGCCAGCAGTAAGCTTTTTGGTGAGCAGTTCTTC. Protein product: CASSKLFGEQFF.

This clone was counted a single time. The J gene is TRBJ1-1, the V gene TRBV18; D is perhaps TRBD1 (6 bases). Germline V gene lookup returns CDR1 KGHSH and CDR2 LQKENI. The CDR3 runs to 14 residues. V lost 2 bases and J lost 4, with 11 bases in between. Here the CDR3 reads CASSPKGGGTEAFF. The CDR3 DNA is TGTGCCAGCTCACCAAAAGGGGGGGGCACTGAAGCTTTCTTT.

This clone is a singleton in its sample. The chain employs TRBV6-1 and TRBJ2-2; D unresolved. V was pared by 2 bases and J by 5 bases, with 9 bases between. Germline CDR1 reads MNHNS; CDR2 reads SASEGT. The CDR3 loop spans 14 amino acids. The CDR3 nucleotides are TGTGCCAGCAGTGAACGATTACTTACCGGGGAGCTGTTTTTT. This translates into CASSERLLTGELFF.